What follows are 18 T cell receptor beta chains derived from one specimen sequenced in a study of cytomegalovirus exposure and HLA in healthy donors. Vbeta (60) and Jbeta (13) primers were used in the PCR. Clones were read by immunoSEQ multiplex PCR, and TCRdb kept only the in-frame ones, dropping some. Of about 100,000 clones listed, around 74% are singletons. The sequenced sample was PBMCs. Source of these receptors: a man aged 40-49 years in good health and CMV-seropositive.

This clone occurred once. The rearrangement uses TRBV15 and TRBJ2-7, with a weak D call TRBD1 (6 bases). This CDR3 is built from 16 residues. Germline V gene data show CDR1 as LNHNV and CDR2 as YYDKDF (reference sequence). The V end lost 2 bases, the J end lost 6 bases, and 20 bases lay between the germline ends. Written as DNA, the CDR3 is TGTGCCACCAGCAGAACCGGGGCGACAGGAGTCTCCGAGCAGTACTTC. Amino acid sequence: CATSRTGATGVSEQYF.

The V call is TRBV9, the J call TRBJ1-6; 8 bases are shared with TRBD1. The CDR3 contains 14 residues. V was pared by 4 bases and J by 5 bases, with 2 bases of the junction left unmatched. Looked up from germline, CDR1 is SGDLS and CDR2 is YYNGEE. Written as DNA, the CDR3 is TGTGCCAGCAGCTCGACAGGGGATAATTCACCCCTCCACTTT. Amino acid sequence: CASSSTGDNSPLHF.

The V and J genes are TRBV19 and TRBJ2-1; a weak D match, TRBD2 (7 bases). With 3 bases removed from V and 3 bases from J, the gap between germline ends came to 12 bases. The CDR3 is 15 residues long. The germline gives CDR1 LNHDA, CDR2 SQIVND (reference sequence). Written as DNA, the CDR3 is TGTGCCAGTAGTATCGCGGGGGCACGCTACAATGAGCAGTTCTTC. Encoded protein: CASSIAGARYNEQFF.

V and J are TRBV30 and TRBJ1-5; D not certain. Between the trimmed V and J ends, which lost 0 bases and 5 bases, there was a span of 17 bases. Per germline, CDR1 GTSNPN and CDR2 SVGIG (reference sequence). This CDR3 has 16 amino acids. The CDR3 DNA sequence: TGTGCCTGGAGTGTACCACTTTTCCCGCTCGATCAGCCCCAGCATTTT. It codes for CAWSVPLFPLDQPQHF.

A single count supports this clone. This chain uses TRBV13 with TRBJ2-7; 9 bases line up with TRBD2. Germline CDR1 reads PRHDT; CDR2 reads FYEKMQ (reference sequence). Trimming at V came to 1 base and at J to 3 bases, leaving 1 base not matched to a gene. This CDR3 region has 14 residues. CDR3 region: CASSLVAGDYEQYF. The CDR3 coding sequence is TGTGCCAGCAGCTTAGTAGCGGGGGACTACGAGCAGTACTTC.

The chain uses TRBV18 and TRBJ1-1; 7 nucleotides match TRBD1. After removal of 5 bases from V and 4 bases from J, the junction contained 4 bases not matched to a gene. Germline V CDR1 and CDR2: KGHSH, LQKENI. The CDR3 length is 13 residues. The CDR3 spells CASSVNRGTEAFF. CDR3 nucleotides: TGTGCCAGCTCAGTTAACAGGGGCACTGAAGCTTTCTTT.

This chain links TRBV10-2 with TRBJ2-7; 8 bases match TRBD1. V shed 0 bases, J shed 3 bases, and the junction held 7 bases outside the gene matches. The CDR3 length is 16 residues. From germline, CDR1 is WSHSY and CDR2 SAAADI. CDR3 sequence reads: CASSESRGQGLYEQYF. Here the CDR3 DNA reads TGCGCCAGCAGTGAGTCGCGCGGACAGGGACTCTACGAGCAGTACTTC.

This clone has a single count. V is TRBV7-2 and J is TRBJ2-6; D gene uncertain. V was trimmed by 5 bases and J by 0 bases, leaving 8 bases between them. The CDR3 runs 15 residues. The germline CDR1 and CDR2 sequences are SGHTA and FQGNSA. Written as DNA, the CDR3 is TGTGCCAGCAGCACACAGCCCTCTGGGGCCAACGTCCTGACTTTC. Translated, it gives CASSTQPSGANVLTF.

The chain is built from TRBV11-3 and TRBJ2-7; 10 bases map to TRBD1. Per the germline V gene, CDR1 is SGHNT and CDR2 is YENEEA. CDR3 length: 14 residues. The trim removed 3 bases at V and 2 bases at J, leaving 1 base unmatched. In DNA, the CDR3 is TGTGCCAGCAGCTTCGGGACAGGGGCCTACGAGCAGTACTTC. Protein: CASSFGTGAYEQYF.

This clone is a singleton in its sample. The gene calls are TRBV27 and TRBJ2-2, with D unclear. The CDR3 extends over 12 amino acids. Trimming cost V 10 bases and J 2 bases, with 8 bases left between them. Looked up from germline, CDR1 is MNHEY and CDR2 is SMNVEV (reference sequence). The CDR3 region has the DNA TGTGCCACGAGGAGAAACACCGGGGAGCTGTTTTTT. It translates to CATRRNTGELFF.

This chain connects TRBV6-5 to TRBJ1-1, with D perhaps TRBD1 (5 bases). The CDR3 has 12 amino acids. CDR1 MNHEY and CDR2 SVGAGI come from the germline V gene. V was shortened by 8 bases and J by 1 base, with 8 bases between the two germline ends. CDR3 bases: TGTGCCAGCGGACATACGAACACTGAAGCTTTCTTT. This codes for CASGHTNTEAFF.

This clone was recorded a few times. This chain's CDR3 is CASSSELAYQETQYF. CDR3 sequence (DNA): TGTGCCAGCAGTTCGGAACTAGCATACCAAGAGACCCAGTACTTC. The chain uses TRBV6-5 and TRBJ2-5; a weak D match, TRBD2 (6 bases). Trimming left V 4 bases short and J 0 bases short, with 12 bases between. Per germline, CDR1 MNHEY and CDR2 SVGAGI. The CDR3 spans 15 residues.

This chain uses TRBV5-4 with TRBJ2-3; 8 bases are shared with TRBD2. V trimming: 6 bases; J trimming: 0 bases; junction bases outside the gene matches: 18. The CDR3 runs 19 residues. CDR1 SGHNT and CDR2 YYREEE come from the germline V gene (reference sequence). The CDR3 coding sequence is TGTGCCAGCACCCCCCCCGGTAGCGGGACCCCCCTTAGCACAGATACGCAGTATTTT. It encodes CASTPPGSGTPLSTDTQYF.

V gene TRBV7-8 combines with J gene TRBJ2-7; 9 positions match TRBD1. V lost 5 bases, J lost 0 bases, and 8 bases stayed unmatched. The germline V gene has CDR1 SGHVS and CDR2 FQNEAQ. The CDR3 length is 16 residues. The CDR3 loop is CASSPRTGQGSYEQYF. In DNA, the CDR3 is TGTGCCAGCAGCCCCAGGACGGGACAGGGCTCCTACGAGCAGTACTTC. Using reference TRBV7-8 and TRBJ2-7 for the parts outside the CDR3, the full variable domain is GAGVSQSPRYKVAKRGQDVALRCDPISGHVSLFWYQQALGQGPEFLTYFQNEAQLDKSGLPSDRFFAERPEGSVSTLKIQRTQQEDSAVYLCASSPRTGQGSYEQYFGPGTRLTVT.

V usage is TRBV4-1 and J usage is TRBJ2-7, with a tentative D call TRBD1 (6 bases). Germline V gives CDR1 MGHRA, CDR2 YSYEKL. V lost 4 bases, J lost 2 bases, and 15 bases lay in between. The CDR3 spans 15 residues. CDR3 sequence: CASSRDRDKTYEQYF. The DNA for the CDR3 is TGCGCCAGCAGCCGAGACCGGGACAAAACCTACGAGCAGTACTTC.

V is TRBV19 and J is TRBJ2-5, with D possibly TRBD1 on 5 matching bases. The DNA matches TRBJ2-7 better at its end, which makes the J call doubtful. Germline assignment: CDR1 LNHDA and CDR2 SQIVND (reference sequence). CDR3 length: 12 residues. In nucleotides, the CDR3 is TGTGCAGGGGTGGTTATTACCTACGAGCAGTACTTC. It specifies CAGVVITYEQYF.

The chain carries TRBV5-4 and TRBJ2-5, with 10 nucleotides matching TRBD2. The DNA end is more similar to TRBJ2-7, so the J call may be wrong. Germline V gene lookup returns CDR1 SGHNT and CDR2 YYREEE (reference sequence). The CDR3 is 14 amino acids. CDR3 amino acids: CASSIAGGPLEQYF. The CDR3 DNA sequence: TGTGCCAGCAGCATAGCGGGGGGACCTCTCGAGCAGTACTTC.

Comments on this clone: Other DNA sequences in this sample translate to the same CDR3. V is TRBV7-3 and J is TRBJ2-5, with D possibly TRBD2 on 6 matching bases. V was cut by 5 bases and J by 7 bases, with 20 bases left in between. Germline V gene data show CDR1 as SGHTA and CDR2 as FQGTGA. The CDR3 totals 15 residues. The chain's CDR3 is CASSLEGSRGWTQYF. The DNA for the CDR3 is TGTGCCAGCAGCCTGGAAGGGAGCCGGGGGTGGACCCAGTACTTC.